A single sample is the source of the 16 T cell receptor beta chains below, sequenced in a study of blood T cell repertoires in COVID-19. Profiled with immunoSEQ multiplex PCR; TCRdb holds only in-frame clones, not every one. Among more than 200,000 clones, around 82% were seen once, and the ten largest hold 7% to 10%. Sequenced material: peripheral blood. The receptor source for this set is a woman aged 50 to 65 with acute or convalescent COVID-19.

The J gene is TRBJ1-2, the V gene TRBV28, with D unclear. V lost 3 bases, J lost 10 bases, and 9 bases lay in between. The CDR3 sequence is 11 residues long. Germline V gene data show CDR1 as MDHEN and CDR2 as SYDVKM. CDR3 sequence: CASSFTGDYTF. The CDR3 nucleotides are TGTGCCAGCAGTTTTACCGGGGACTACACCTTC.

The CDR3 loop reads CATSDYRVTNYGYTF. Written as DNA, the CDR3 is TGTGCCACCAGTGATTACAGGGTAACTAACTATGGCTACACCTTC. This chain links TRBV24-1 with TRBJ1-2, with D maybe TRBD1 (6 bases). Trimming pared 2 bases from V and 0 bases from J, leaving 9 bases between. Germline CDR1 KGHDR, CDR2 SFDVKD. The CDR3 length is 15 residues.

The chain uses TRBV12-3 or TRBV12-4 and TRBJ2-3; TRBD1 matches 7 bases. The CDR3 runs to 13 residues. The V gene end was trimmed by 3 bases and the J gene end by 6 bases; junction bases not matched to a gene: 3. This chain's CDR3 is CASSLTGPDTQYF. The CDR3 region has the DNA TGTGCCAGCAGTTTGACAGGGCCGGATACGCAGTATTTT.

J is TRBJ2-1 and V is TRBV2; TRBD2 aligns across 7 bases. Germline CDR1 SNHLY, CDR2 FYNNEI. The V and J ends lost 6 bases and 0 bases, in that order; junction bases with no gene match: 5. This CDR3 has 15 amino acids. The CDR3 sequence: CASSATSVSYNEQFF. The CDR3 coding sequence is TGTGCCAGCAGCGCTACTAGCGTCTCCTACAATGAGCAGTTCTTC. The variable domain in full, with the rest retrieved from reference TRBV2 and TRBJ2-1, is EPEVTQTPSHQVTQMGQEVILRCVPISNHLYFYWYRQILGQKVEFLVSFYNNEISEKSEIFDDQFSVERPDGSNFTLKIRSTKLEDSAMYFCASSATSVSYNEQFFGPGTRLTVL.

The CDR3 sequence: CAISEPRGRAGQTGELFF. The CDR3 coding sequence is TGTGCCATCAGTGAGCCGAGGGGGCGGGCAGGACAGACCGGGGAGCTGTTTTTT. The V and J genes are TRBV10-3 and TRBJ2-2, with TRBD1 matching over 7 bases. Germline values: CDR1 ENHRY, CDR2 SYGVKD. The CDR3 length is 18 residues. The ends lost 2 bases at V and 5 bases at J; junction bases unmatched: 14.

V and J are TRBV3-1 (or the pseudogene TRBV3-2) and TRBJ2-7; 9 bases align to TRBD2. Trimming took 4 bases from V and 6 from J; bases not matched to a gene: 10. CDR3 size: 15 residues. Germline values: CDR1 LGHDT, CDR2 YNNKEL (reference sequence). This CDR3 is CASSPSGKARAEQYF. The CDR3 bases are TGTGCCAGCAGCCCTAGCGGGAAGGCCCGAGCCGAGCAGTACTTC.

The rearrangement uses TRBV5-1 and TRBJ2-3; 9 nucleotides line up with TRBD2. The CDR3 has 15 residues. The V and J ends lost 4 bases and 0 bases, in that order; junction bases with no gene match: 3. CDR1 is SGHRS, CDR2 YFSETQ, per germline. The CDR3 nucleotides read TGCGCCAGCAGCCGCCTAGCGGGAAGCACAGATACGCAGTATTTT. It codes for CASSRLAGSTDTQYF.

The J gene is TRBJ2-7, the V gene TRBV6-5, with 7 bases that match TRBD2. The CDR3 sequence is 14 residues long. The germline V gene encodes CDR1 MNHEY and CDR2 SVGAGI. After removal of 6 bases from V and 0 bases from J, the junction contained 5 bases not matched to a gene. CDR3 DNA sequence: TGTGCCAGCAGATTGGGCGGGAGCTCCTACGAGCAGTACTTC. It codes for CASRLGGSSYEQYF.

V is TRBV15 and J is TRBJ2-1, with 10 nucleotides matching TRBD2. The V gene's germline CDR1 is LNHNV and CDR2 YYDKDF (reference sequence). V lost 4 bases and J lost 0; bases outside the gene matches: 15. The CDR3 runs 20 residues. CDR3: CATSNPGLAGEIHSYNEQFF. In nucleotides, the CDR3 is TGTGCCACCAGCAATCCCGGGCTAGCGGGAGAGATACACTCCTACAATGAGCAGTTCTTC.

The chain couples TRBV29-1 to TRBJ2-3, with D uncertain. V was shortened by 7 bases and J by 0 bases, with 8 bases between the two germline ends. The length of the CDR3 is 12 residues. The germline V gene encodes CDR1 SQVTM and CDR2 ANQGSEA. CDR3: CSGSTSTDTQYF. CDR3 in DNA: TGCAGCGGATCGACAAGCACAGATACGCAGTATTTT.

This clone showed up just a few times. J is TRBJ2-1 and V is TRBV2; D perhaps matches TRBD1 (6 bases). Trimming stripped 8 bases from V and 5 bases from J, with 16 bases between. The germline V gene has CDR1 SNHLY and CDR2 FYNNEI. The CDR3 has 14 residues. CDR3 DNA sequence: TGTGCCAGCCTCCTTGACAGGCTTAACAATGAGCAGTTCTTC. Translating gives CASLLDRLNNEQFF.

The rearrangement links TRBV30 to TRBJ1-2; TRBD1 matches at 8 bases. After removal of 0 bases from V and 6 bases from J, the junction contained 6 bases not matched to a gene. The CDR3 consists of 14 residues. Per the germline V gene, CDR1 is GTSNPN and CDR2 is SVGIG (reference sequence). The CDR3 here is CAWSVGQGAHGYTF. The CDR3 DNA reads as TGTGCCTGGAGTGTTGGGCAGGGGGCCCATGGCTACACCTTC. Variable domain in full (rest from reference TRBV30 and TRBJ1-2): SQTIHQWPATLVQPVGSPLSLECTVEGTSNPNLYWYRQAAGRGLQLLFYSVGIGQISSEVPQNLSASRPQDRQFILSSKKLLLSDSGFYLCAWSVGQGAHGYTFGSGTRLTVV.

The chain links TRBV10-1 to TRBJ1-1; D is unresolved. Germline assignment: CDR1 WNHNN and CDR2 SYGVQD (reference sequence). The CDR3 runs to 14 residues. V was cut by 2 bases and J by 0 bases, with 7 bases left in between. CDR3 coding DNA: TGCGCCAGCAGTGAGGGGCCAATGAACACTGAAGCTTTCTTT. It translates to CASSEGPMNTEAFF.

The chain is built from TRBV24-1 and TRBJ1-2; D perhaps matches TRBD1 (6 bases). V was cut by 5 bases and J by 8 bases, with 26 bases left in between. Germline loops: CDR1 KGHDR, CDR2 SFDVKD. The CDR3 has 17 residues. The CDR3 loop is CATSASWWDNPPGGYTF. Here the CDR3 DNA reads TGTGCCACCAGTGCCTCGTGGTGGGACAACCCACCGGGGGGCTACACCTTC.

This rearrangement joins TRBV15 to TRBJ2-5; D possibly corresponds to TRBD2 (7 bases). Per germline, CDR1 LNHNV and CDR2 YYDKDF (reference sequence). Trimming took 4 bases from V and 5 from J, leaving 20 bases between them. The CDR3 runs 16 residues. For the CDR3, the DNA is TGTGCCACCAGCATTGCCACTGGAGGGGGAGGGGAGACCCAGTACTTC. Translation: CATSIATGGGGETQYF. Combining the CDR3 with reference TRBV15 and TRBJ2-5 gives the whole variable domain DAMVIQNPRYQVTQFGKPVTLSCSQTLNHNVMYWYQQKSSQAPKLLFHYYDKDFNNEADTPDNFQSRRPNTSFCFLDIRSPGLGDTAMYLCATSIATGGGGETQYFGPGTRLLVL.

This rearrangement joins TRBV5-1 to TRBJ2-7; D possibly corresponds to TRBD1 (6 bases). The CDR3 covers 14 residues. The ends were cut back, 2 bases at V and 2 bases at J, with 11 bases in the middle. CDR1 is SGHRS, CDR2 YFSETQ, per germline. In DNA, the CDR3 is TGCGCCAGCAGCTTCGCGACAGGAACCTACGAGCAGTACTTC. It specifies CASSFATGTYEQYF.